Shown below are 31 T cell receptor beta chains from a single sample sequenced in a study of CD8 T cells in Susac syndrome. A quantity of about 0.5 to 1 ug RNA underwent reverse transcription using random hexamers. TCRdb reprocessed the immunoSEQ multiplex PCR reads with MiXCR, giving one entry per CDR3 protein. The sample carries about 200,000 distinct CDR3 sequences, about 95% recorded once. The sample consisted of CD4+ T cells from PBMCs. The receptor set was obtained from a human donor with multiple sclerosis.

The chain recombines TRBV5-1 with TRBJ2-3; D is uncertain. This CDR3 has 14 amino acids. V shed 0 bases and J shed 2 bases, with 7 bases lying between them. Germline V gene lookup returns CDR1 SGHRS and CDR2 YFSETQ. For the CDR3, the DNA is TGCGCCAGCAGCTTGGCTACACTCACAGATACGCAGTATTTT. It specifies CASSLATLTDTQYF.

V usage is TRBV12-3 or TRBV12-4 and J usage is TRBJ1-2; 7 nucleotides align to TRBD1. V was clipped by 7 bases and J by 4 bases; unmatched bases: 12. The CDR3 extends over 15 amino acids. CDR3 DNA: TGTGCCAGCAAGGCCCGGGCCAGGGGGGCCTATGGCTACACCTTC. Amino acids: CASKARARGAYGYTF.

The chain couples TRBV30 to TRBJ2-1; 7 bases are shared with TRBD1. The junction had 5 bases not matched to a gene; V was cut back by 5 bases and J by 7 bases. Germline V CDR1 and CDR2: GTSNPN, SVGIG (reference sequence). This CDR3 has 12 residues. In nucleotides, the CDR3 is TGTGCCTGGCGAGCACAGGGGAATGAGCAGTTCTTC. Its protein product is CAWRAQGNEQFF.

This clonotype was detected only once. The rearrangement links TRBV19 to TRBJ2-5, with unresolved D. The V gene's germline CDR1 is LNHDA and CDR2 SQIVND (reference sequence). CDR3 size: 15 residues. V was shortened by 1 base and J by 4 bases, with 13 bases between the two germline ends. The CDR3 loop is CASSIAARSGETQYF. Here the CDR3 DNA reads TGTGCCAGTAGTATAGCGGCTAGATCGGGAGAGACCCAGTACTTC.

V usage is TRBV6-5 and J usage is TRBJ2-2; 7 positions agree with TRBD1. The CDR3 is 13 residues long. Per the germline V gene, CDR1 is MNHEY and CDR2 is SVGAGI. V was clipped by 8 bases and J by 6 bases; unmatched bases: 6. The CDR3 DNA reads TGTGCCAGCCGCCGGACAGGTCCCGGGGAGCTGTTTTTT. Translation: CASRRTGPGELFF.

V is TRBV7-3 and J is TRBJ2-3; 9 nucleotides align to TRBD1. The trim removed 8 bases at V and 5 bases at J, leaving 5 bases unmatched. Germline-derived CDR1 and CDR2 are SGHTA and FQGTGA. This CDR3 comprises 13 residues. The CDR3 DNA reads TGTGCCAGCGCACAGGGGGCTAAAGATACGCAGTATTTT. As protein: CASAQGAKDTQYF.

The chain joins TRBV9 to TRBJ2-5; D unclear. Germline-derived CDR1 and CDR2 are SGDLS and YYNGEE. The V end was cut by 4 bases, the J end by 2 bases, with 12 bases between. CDR3 length: 14 amino acids. This CDR3 reads CASSLRTGQETQYF. As DNA, the CDR3 is TGTGCCAGCAGCTTAAGGACCGGGCAAGAGACCCAGTACTTC.

The J gene is TRBJ2-1, the V gene TRBV12-5; 7 nucleotides match TRBD1. The CDR3 extends over 13 amino acids. The trim removed 5 bases at V and 4 bases at J, leaving 2 bases unmatched. Germline assignment: CDR1 LGHNT and CDR2 FRNRAP. CDR3 loop: CASGQDRYNEQFF. CDR3 nucleotide sequence: TGTGCTAGTGGTCAGGACAGGTACAATGAGCAGTTCTTC.

The rearrangement uses TRBV20-1 and TRBJ1-2; D call uncertain. CDR3 length: 14 residues. Germline V gene lookup returns CDR1 DFQATT and CDR2 SNEGSKA (reference sequence). Trimming removed 5 bases from V and 2 bases from J, with 15 bases in between. The CDR3 is CSADTAGPNYGYTF. CDR3 bases: TGCAGTGCTGATACGGCTGGGCCCAACTATGGCTACACCTTC.

The chain recombines TRBV29-1 with TRBJ2-5; 8 bases match TRBD1. Germline CDR1 SQVTM, CDR2 ANQGSEA. CDR3 length: 14 residues. The V gene end was trimmed by 5 bases and the J gene end by 6 bases; junction bases not matched to a gene: 11. The CDR3 nucleotides read TGCAGCGTTCTTCACCGGGACAGGAAGCAGACCCAGTACTTC. This translates into CSVLHRDRKQTQYF.

The chain combines TRBV2 with TRBJ2-5; the match to TRBD2 covers 7 bases. The CDR3 runs to 13 residues. V lost 6 bases, J lost 2 bases, and 3 bases stayed unmatched. The V gene's germline CDR1 is SNHLY and CDR2 FYNNEI. CDR3 in amino acids: CASRWTSQETQYF. The CDR3 DNA follows: TGTGCCAGCAGATGGACTAGTCAAGAGACCCAGTACTTC.

V is TRBV29-1 and J is TRBJ1-1; TRBD1 is a possible D gene (6 bases). The germline V and J ends were trimmed by 6 bases and 4 bases, with 15 bases remaining between them. CDR1 and CDR2 from the germline V gene are SQVTM and ANQGSEA. The CDR3 is 13 residues long. The CDR3 reads CSVDQGLGTEAFF. The CDR3 DNA reads TGCAGCGTGGACCAGGGGCTTGGCACTGAAGCTTTCTTT. The full variable domain, in which reference TRBV29-1 and TRBJ1-1 provide the parts outside the CDR3, is SAVISQKPSRDICQRGTSLTIQCQVDSQVTMMFWYRQQPGQSLTLIATANQGSEATYESGFVIDKFPISRPNLTFSTLTVSNMSPEDSSIYLCSVDQGLGTEAFFGQGTRLTVV.

This clonotype appeared a single time. The chain joins TRBV5-4 to TRBJ2-7; unclear D gene. From germline, CDR1 is SGHNT and CDR2 YYREEE (reference sequence). The CDR3 is 15 residues long. Trimming pared 4 bases from V and 1 base from J, leaving 15 bases between. In DNA, the CDR3 is TGTGCCAGCAGCCCAAATGGGTTATATTCCTACGAGCAGTACTTC. Its protein product is CASSPNGLYSYEQYF.

V gene TRBV30 combines with J gene TRBJ2-5; the match to TRBD2 covers 11 bases. Germline CDR1 GTSNPN, CDR2 SVGIG (reference sequence). There are 16 residues in the CDR3. The J segment lost 6 bases and the V segment lost 1 base, leaving 10 bases of the junction unmatched. The CDR3 is CAWSAYRSSGGQTQYF. For the CDR3, the DNA is TGTGCCTGGAGTGCGTACAGGTCTAGCGGGGGGCAGACCCAGTACTTC. Complete variable domain (other parts from reference TRBV30 and TRBJ2-5): SQTIHQWPATLVQPVGSPLSLECTVEGTSNPNLYWYRQAAGRGLQLLFYSVGIGQISSEVPQNLSASRPQDRQFILSSKKLLLSDSGFYLCAWSAYRSSGGQTQYFGPGTRLLVL.

This sequence joins TRBV29-1 and TRBJ2-5, with 8 bases lining up with TRBD2. The CDR3 is 12 amino acids. Trimming cost V 5 bases and J 4 bases; bases outside gene matches: 3. Germline V lookup: CDR1 SQVTM, CDR2 ANQGSEA. CDR3 DNA sequence: TGCAGCGTTAACCGGGGGGGAGAGACCCAGTACTTC. Amino acid sequence: CSVNRGGETQYF.

A remark on this clonotype: A junction end diverges from the germline sequence, so it may reflect a read error. The chain carries TRBV13 and TRBJ2-5; D might be TRBD1 or TRBD2, each matching 5 bases. CDR3 length equals 13 residues. In germline, CDR1 is PRHDT, CDR2 FYEKMQ (reference sequence). The CDR3 DNA is TGTGCCAGCAGCTTAACCCCATTCGAATTGGGGGACTTC. As protein: CASSLTPFELGDF.

The CDR3 nucleotides read TGTGCCAGCAGTGGGGGGACTTACGCTGAGGGGTACTTC. Its translation is CASSGGTYAEGYF. This chain joins TRBV6-4 and TRBJ2-7; a weak D match, TRBD2 (6 bases). CDR3 length: 13 residues. Germline values: CDR1 MRHNA, CDR2 SNTAGT. V lost 4 bases, J lost 12 bases, and 19 bases lay in between.

This clonotype has just one count. V usage is TRBV29-1 and J usage is TRBJ2-1; D gene ambiguous. Germline-derived CDR1 and CDR2 are SQVTM and ANQGSEA. The CDR3 extends over 11 amino acids. With 1 base removed from V and 12 bases from J, the gap between germline ends came to 10 bases. CDR3 region: CSVEGGARQFF. The CDR3 region has the DNA TGCAGCGTTGAAGGTGGAGCGCGGCAGTTCTTC.

This sequence joins TRBV20-1 and TRBJ1-2; TRBD1 is a possible D gene (6 bases). Trimming removed 6 bases at V and 1 base at J, with 12 bases between. Looked up from germline, CDR1 is DFQATT and CDR2 is SNEGSKA (reference sequence). CDR3 length equals 13 residues. The CDR3: CSARQELNYGYTF. The CDR3 region has the DNA TGCAGTGCCCGACAGGAACTTAACTATGGCTACACCTTC.

V and J are TRBV27 and TRBJ2-3, with D hard to call. The V gene's germline CDR1 is MNHEY and CDR2 SMNVEV (reference sequence). The CDR3 is 12 amino acids. Trimming shortened V by 6 bases and J by 6 bases, and 10 bases separated the two germline ends. The chain's CDR3 is CASRGRTDTQYF. CDR3 in DNA: TGTGCCAGCAGAGGGCGGACGGATACGCAGTATTTT.

The V and J genes are TRBV11-1 and TRBJ2-5, with D tentatively TRBD1 (7 bases). Germline CDR1 SGHAT, CDR2 FQDESV (reference sequence). V shed 5 bases and J shed 5 bases, with 21 bases lying between them. The CDR3 sequence is 16 residues long. CDR3 in amino acids: CASSPGGTPETETQYF. The CDR3 DNA is TGTGCCAGCAGCCCAGGGGGGACACCTGAGACGGAGACCCAGTACTTC. The variable domain in full, completed from reference TRBV11-1 and TRBJ2-5, reads EAEVAQSPRYKITEKSQAVAFWCDPISGHATLYWYRQILGQGPELLVQFQDESVVDDSQLPKDRFSAERLKGVDSTLKIQPAELGDSAMYLCASSPGGTPETETQYFGPGTRLLVL.

The genes are TRBV20-1 and TRBJ1-2; 8 bases match TRBD1. Unmatched junction bases numbered 5, after V lost 3 bases and J lost 8 bases. Germline loops: CDR1 DFQATT, CDR2 SNEGSKA (reference sequence). The CDR3 contains 12 residues. The CDR3: CSARDRVRGYTF. The CDR3 DNA reads as TGCAGTGCTAGGGACAGGGTACGAGGCTACACCTTC.

The chain has TRBV19 and TRBJ2-3; D is ambiguous. V was cut by 7 bases and J by 3 bases, with 11 bases left in between. The CDR3 length is 13 residues. CDR1 is LNHDA, CDR2 SQIVND, per germline (reference sequence). CDR3 in DNA: TGTGCCAGTACCCCGGATATGACAGATACGCAGTATTTT. As protein: CASTPDMTDTQYF.

On this clonotype: Compared with germline, one end of the junction differs, possibly owing to a read error. The chain has TRBV29-1 and TRBJ1-3, with D possibly being TRBD1 (6 bases). Germline CDR1 reads SQVTM; CDR2 reads ANQGSEA. The CDR3 has 13 residues. The CDR3 DNA sequence: TGCAGCGTTACAGGGAACGGTGGAAACACCGTATATTTT. Protein: CSVTGNGGNTVYF.

The rearrangement uses TRBV20-1 and TRBJ2-5, with D tentatively TRBD1 (5 bases). Germline V gives CDR1 DFQATT, CDR2 SNEGSKA (reference sequence). V shed 1 base and J shed 3 bases, with 12 bases lying between them. This CDR3 spans 14 amino acids. The CDR3 DNA reads as TGCAGTGCTAGAGGGGGCGGCGGAAAAGAGACCCAGTACTTC. Translated, it gives CSARGGGGKETQYF.

This clonotype was seen only a few times. The chain recombines TRBV10-3 with TRBJ2-1; 12 bases are a match to TRBD2. CDR1 and CDR2 (germline): ENHRY, SYGVKD. The CDR3 spans 15 residues. Losses at the gene ends were 2 bases for V and 4 bases for J; bases not matched to a gene: 0. This CDR3 reads CAISEGLAGYNEQFF. The CDR3 DNA is TGTGCCATCAGTGAGGGACTAGCGGGGTACAATGAGCAGTTCTTC.

In its sample, this clonotype was seen once. V is TRBV27 and J is TRBJ2-4, with 9 bases that match TRBD2. Germline values: CDR1 MNHEY, CDR2 SMNVEV (reference sequence). The V gene end was trimmed by 5 bases and the J gene end by 9 bases; junction bases not matched to a gene: 5. The CDR3 consists of 13 residues. The CDR3 coding sequence is TGTGCCAGCAGTGCTGGCGGGAGGGGCATTCAGTACTTC. This gives the protein CASSAGGRGIQYF.

This clonotype was seen a few times. Here the CDR3 reads CSAGRVNQPQHF. CDR3 coding DNA: TGCAGTGCTGGCAGGGTTAATCAGCCCCAGCATTTT. J is TRBJ1-5 and V is TRBV20-1; perhaps TRBD1 as D (5 bases). V was clipped by 5 bases and J by 4 bases, with 9 bases between them. CDR3 length: 12 amino acids. CDR1 DFQATT and CDR2 SNEGSKA come from the germline V gene (reference sequence).

The chain uses TRBV20-1 and TRBJ1-2; no definite D call. V lost 5 bases, J lost 2 bases, and 6 bases lay in between. The CDR3 runs to 11 residues. Germline values: CDR1 DFQATT, CDR2 SNEGSKA (reference sequence). The CDR3 nucleotides are TGCAGTGCTGAAGTAAACTATGGCTACACCTTC. The encoded protein is CSAEVNYGYTF.

This chain connects TRBV29-1 to TRBJ2-7; tentatively, D is TRBD2 (6 bases). With 7 bases removed from V and 3 bases from J, the gap between germline ends came to 16 bases. The germline V gene encodes CDR1 SQVTM and CDR2 ANQGSEA. CDR3 length: 13 amino acids. Written as DNA, the CDR3 is TGCAGCGCCTACATGGGAGGAGGCTACGAGCAGTACTTC. Translated: CSAYMGGGYEQYF.

CDR3 bases: TGCAGCGGCGGGGACCCAATATCCGAAGCTTTCTTT. It codes for CSGGDPISEAFF. This chain joins TRBV29-1 and TRBJ1-1, with D possibly matching TRBD1 (5 bases). The CDR3 consists of 12 residues. CDR1 SQVTM and CDR2 ANQGSEA come from the germline V gene. Trimming shortened V by 7 bases and J by 8 bases, and 17 bases separated the two germline ends.